This TCR beta chain was documented in a study of human T cells and chemical hapten exposure. TCRdb independently ran MiXCR on the RACE reads; one entry per CDR3 protein. The sample carries 380,000 or so distinct CDR3 sequences, around 5% recorded once. This clonotype appeared many times. The ends lost 1 base at V and 8 bases at J; junction bases unmatched: 2. Germline V gene lookup returns CDR1 SQVTM and CDR2 ANQGSEA. CDR3 length: 12 residues. Indicated time point: patch test 1, 2 weeks after DPC sensitization. Treatment indicated: therapeutic diphenylcyclopropenone sensitization with weekly scalp DPC.

The chain uses TRBV29-1 and TRBJ2-1; 7 bases are a match to TRBD2. The sequences come from whole blood, collected in connection with sensitization to the hapten diphenylcyclopropenone (DPC). The clonotype originates from a woman between 50 and 59 years old with alopecia areata. Some clones in this sample may be carry-over from other donors' samples. CDR3: CSVEGTRYEQFF. CDR3 in DNA: TGCAGCGTTGAAGGGACTAGATATGAGCAGTTCTTC.